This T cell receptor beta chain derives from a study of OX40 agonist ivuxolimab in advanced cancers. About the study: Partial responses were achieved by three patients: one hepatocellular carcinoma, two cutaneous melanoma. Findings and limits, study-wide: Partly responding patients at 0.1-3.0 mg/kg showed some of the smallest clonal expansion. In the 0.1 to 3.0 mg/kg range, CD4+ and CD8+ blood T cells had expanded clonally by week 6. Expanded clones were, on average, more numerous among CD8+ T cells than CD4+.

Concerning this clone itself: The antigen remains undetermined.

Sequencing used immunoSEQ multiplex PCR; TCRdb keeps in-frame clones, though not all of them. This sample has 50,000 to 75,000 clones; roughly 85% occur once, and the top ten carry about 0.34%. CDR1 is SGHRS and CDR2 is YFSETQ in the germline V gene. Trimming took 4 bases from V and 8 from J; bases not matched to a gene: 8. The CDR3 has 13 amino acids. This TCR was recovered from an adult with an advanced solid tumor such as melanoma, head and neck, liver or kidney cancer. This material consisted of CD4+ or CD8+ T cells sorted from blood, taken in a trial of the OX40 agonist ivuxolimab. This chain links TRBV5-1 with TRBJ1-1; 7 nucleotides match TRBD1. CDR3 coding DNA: TGCGCCAGCAGCCACCCAGGGGGTTTCGAAGCTTTCTTT. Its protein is CASSHPGGFEAFF. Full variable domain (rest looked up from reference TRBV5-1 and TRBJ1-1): KAGVTQTPRYLIKTRGQQVTLSCSPISGHRSVSWYQQTPGQGLQFLFEYFSETQRNKGNFPGRFSGRQFSNSRSEMNVSTLELGDSALYLCASSHPGGFEAFFGQGTRLTVV.